Sequencing of this T cell receptor (beta chain) was carried out in a study of blood T cell repertoires in COVID-19. Produced via immunoSEQ multiplex PCR; TCRdb's table is partial and in-frame only. The table records under 70,000 clones, around 79% of them present only once. The receptor comes from a man in his fifties or sixties with acute or convalescent COVID-19. Material for sequencing was peripheral blood.

The CDR3 protein is CASSHPGGPGTDTQYF. CDR3 nucleotides: TGTGCCAGTAGTCATCCGGGAGGGCCCGGCACAGATACGCAGTATTTT. The chain combines TRBV19 with TRBJ2-3; 8 nucleotides line up with TRBD2. This CDR3 region has 16 residues. J gave up 1 base and V 5 bases, and 8 bases lay outside the gene matches. The V gene's germline CDR1 is LNHDA and CDR2 SQIVND (reference sequence).